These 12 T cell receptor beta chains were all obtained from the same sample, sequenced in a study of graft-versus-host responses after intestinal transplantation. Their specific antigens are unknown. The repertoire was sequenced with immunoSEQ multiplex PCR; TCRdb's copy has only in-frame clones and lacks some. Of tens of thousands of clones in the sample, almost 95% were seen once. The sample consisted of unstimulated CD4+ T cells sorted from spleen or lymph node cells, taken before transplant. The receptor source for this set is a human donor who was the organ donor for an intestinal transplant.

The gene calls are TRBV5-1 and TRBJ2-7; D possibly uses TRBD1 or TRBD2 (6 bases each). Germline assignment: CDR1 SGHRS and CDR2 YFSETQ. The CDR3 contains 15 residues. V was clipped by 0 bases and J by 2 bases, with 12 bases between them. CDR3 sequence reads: CASSLEGGPTYEQYF. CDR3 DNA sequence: TGCGCCAGCAGCTTGGAAGGGGGGCCAACCTACGAGCAGTACTTC.

CDR3 sequence: CSAREALEAFF. The CDR3 region has the DNA TGCAGTGCTAGAGAGGCCCTTGAAGCTTTCTTT. The rearrangement joins TRBV20-1 to TRBJ1-1, with no clear D. CDR1 is DFQATT, CDR2 SNEGSKA, per germline (reference sequence). The CDR3 is 11 residues long. Trimming took off 0 bases at V and 7 bases at J, with 6 bases between the two ends.

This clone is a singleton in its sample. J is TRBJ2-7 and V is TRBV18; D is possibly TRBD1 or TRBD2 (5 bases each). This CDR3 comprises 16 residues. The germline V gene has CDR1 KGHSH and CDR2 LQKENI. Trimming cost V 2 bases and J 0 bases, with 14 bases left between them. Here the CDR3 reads CASSPRVGTSSYEQYF. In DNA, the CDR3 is TGTGCCAGCTCACCAAGGGTGGGGACGAGCTCCTACGAGCAGTACTTC.

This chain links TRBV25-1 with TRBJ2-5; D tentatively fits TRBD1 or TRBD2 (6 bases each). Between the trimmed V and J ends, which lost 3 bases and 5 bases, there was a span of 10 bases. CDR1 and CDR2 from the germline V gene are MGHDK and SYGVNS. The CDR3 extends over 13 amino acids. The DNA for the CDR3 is TGTGCCAGCAGTGAGGGGGGCAGGGAGACCCAGTACTTC. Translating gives CASSEGGRETQYF. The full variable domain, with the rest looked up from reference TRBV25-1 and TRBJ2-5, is EADIYQTPRYLVIGTGKKITLECSQTMGHDKMYWYQQDPGMELHLIHYSYGVNSTEKGDLSSESTVSRIRTEHFPLTLESARPSHTSQYLCASSEGGRETQYFGPGTRLLVL.

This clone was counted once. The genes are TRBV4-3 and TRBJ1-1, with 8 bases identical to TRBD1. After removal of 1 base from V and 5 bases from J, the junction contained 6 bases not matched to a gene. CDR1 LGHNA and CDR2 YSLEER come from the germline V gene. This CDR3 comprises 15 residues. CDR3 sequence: CASSQVDRAGTEAFF. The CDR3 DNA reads TGCGCCAGCAGCCAAGTGGACAGGGCAGGAACTGAAGCTTTCTTT.

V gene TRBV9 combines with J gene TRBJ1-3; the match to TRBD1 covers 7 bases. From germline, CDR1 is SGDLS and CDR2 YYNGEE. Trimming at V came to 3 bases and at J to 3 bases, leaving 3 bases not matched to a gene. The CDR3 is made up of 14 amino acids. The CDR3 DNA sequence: TGTGCCAGCAGCGCCCAGGGGGGTGGAAACACCATATATTTT. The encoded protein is CASSAQGGGNTIYF.

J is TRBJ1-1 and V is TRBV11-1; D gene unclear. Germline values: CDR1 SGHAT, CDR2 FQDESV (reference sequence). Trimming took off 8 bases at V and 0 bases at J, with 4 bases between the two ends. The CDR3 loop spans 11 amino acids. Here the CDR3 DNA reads TGTGCCAGCGGCGTGAACACTGAAGCTTTCTTT. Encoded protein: CASGVNTEAFF.

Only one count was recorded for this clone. As DNA, the CDR3 is TGCGCCAGCAGCTCGACTAGCGGGGGGCTAGATACGCAGTATTTT. It yields the protein CASSSTSGGLDTQYF. The chain recombines TRBV5-1 with TRBJ2-3; 13 bases map to TRBD2. The CDR3 loop spans 15 amino acids. Looked up from germline, CDR1 is SGHRS and CDR2 is YFSETQ. J was trimmed by 5 bases and V by 3 bases; bases with no gene match: 3.

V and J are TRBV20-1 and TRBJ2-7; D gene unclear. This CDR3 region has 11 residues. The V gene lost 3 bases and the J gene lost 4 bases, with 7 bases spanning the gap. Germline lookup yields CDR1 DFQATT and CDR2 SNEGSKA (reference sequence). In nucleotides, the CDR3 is TGCAGTGCTAGGGGCTTTTACGAGCAGTACTTC. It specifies CSARGFYEQYF.

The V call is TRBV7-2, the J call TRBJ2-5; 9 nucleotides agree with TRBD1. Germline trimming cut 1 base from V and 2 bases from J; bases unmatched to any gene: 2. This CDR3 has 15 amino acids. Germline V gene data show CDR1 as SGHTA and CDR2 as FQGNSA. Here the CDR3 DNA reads TGTGCCAGCAGCTTAGGGGACAGGGATCAAGAGACCCAGTACTTC. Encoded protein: CASSLGDRDQETQYF. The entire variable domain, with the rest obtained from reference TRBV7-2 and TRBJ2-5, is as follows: GAGVSQSPSNKVTEKGKDVELRCDPISGHTALYWYRQSLGQGLEFLIYFQGNSAPDKSGLPSDRFSAERTGGSVSTLTIQRTQQEDSAVYLCASSLGDRDQETQYFGPGTRLLVL.

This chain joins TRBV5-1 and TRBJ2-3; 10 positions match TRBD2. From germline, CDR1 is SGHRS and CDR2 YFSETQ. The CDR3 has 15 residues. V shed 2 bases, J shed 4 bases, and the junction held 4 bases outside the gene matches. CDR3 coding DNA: TGCGCCAGCAGCTTCACTAGCGGGGTATCAGATACGCAGTATTTT. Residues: CASSFTSGVSDTQYF.

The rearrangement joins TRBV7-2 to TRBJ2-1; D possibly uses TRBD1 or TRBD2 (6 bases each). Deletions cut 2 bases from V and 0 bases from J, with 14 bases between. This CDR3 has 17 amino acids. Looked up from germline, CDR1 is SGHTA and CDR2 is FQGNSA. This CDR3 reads CASSLQFWGASYNEQFF. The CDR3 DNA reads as TGTGCCAGCAGCTTACAATTTTGGGGGGCCTCCTACAATGAGCAGTTCTTC.